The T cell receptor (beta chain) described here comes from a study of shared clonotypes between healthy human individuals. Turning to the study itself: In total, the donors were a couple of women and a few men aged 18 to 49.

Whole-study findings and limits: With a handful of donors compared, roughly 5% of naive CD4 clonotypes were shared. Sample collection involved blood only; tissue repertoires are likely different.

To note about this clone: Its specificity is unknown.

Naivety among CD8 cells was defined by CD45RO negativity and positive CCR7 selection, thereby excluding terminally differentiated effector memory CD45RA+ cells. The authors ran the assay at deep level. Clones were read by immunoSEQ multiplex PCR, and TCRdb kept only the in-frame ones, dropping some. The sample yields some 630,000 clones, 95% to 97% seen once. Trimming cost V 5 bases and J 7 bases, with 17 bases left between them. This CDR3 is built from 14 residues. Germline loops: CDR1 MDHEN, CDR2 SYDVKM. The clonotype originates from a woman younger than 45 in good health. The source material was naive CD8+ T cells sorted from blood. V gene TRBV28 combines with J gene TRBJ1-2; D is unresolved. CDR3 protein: CASSPGRLKGGYTF. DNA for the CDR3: TGTGCCAGCAGTCCAGGCCGGCTAAAAGGTGGCTACACCTTC.